This T cell receptor (beta chain) was retrieved from a study of T cells in Graves' hyperthyroidism and ophthalmopathy. TCR beta CDR3 sequences were amplified from RNA transcripts. First-round RT-PCR with HTBI primers amplified the TCR CDR3 region. TCRdb fed the multiplex PCR reads into MiXCR, producing one record per CDR3 protein. The data contain 500,000 to 600,000 distinct CDR3 sequences, 46% of them singletons. Regarding the study as a whole: Blood samples included most of the expanded thyroid clonotypes exceeding 0.001.

Concerning this clonotype itself: What it binds is not known.

The CDR3 extends over 14 amino acids. Trimming removed 5 bases at V and 1 base at J, with 11 bases between. CDR1 and CDR2 (germline): SGHVS, FQNEAQ. The chain recombines TRBV7-8 with TRBJ2-5; no clear D. The sequenced sample was peripheral blood or thyroid tissue (not recorded which). The receptor's source is an adult woman with Graves' disease, either hyperthyroidism or ophthalmopathy (not recorded which). CDR3 sequence reads: CASSVETSQETQYF. Written as DNA, the CDR3 is TGTGCCAGCAGCGTAGAAACTTCCCAAGAGACCCAGTACTTC.